This entry lists 18 T cell receptor beta chains sequenced from one sample in a study of T cell changes during pregnancy in multiple sclerosis. Clones were sequenced by immunoSEQ multiplex PCR, and TCRdb holds only the in-frame ones, with some missing. Of tens of thousands of clones listed, roughly 91% are singletons. The sequencing used CD8+ T cells from peripheral blood mononuclear cells, collected in the third trimester of pregnancy. Every receptor here comes from a female donor with multiple sclerosis, enrolled in a pregnancy study.

This clone showed up just once. The J gene is TRBJ1-2, the V gene TRBV9; the match to TRBD1 covers 8 bases. V lost 0 bases and J lost 2; bases outside the gene matches: 18. This CDR3 has 20 amino acids. Germline values: CDR1 SGDLS, CDR2 YYNGEE. Written as DNA, the CDR3 is TGTGCCAGCAGCGTAGATTTGGCGACAGGGGCACCGGCTGGGAACTATGGCTACACCTTC. Residues: CASSVDLATGAPAGNYGYTF. Supplemented by reference TRBV9 and TRBJ1-2, the full variable domain reads DSGVTQTPKHLITATGQRVTLRCSPRSGDLSVYWYQQSLDQGLQFLIQYYNGEERAKGNILERFSAQQFPDLHSELNLSSLELGDSALYFCASSVDLATGAPAGNYGYTFGSGTRLTVV.

The chain links TRBV27 to TRBJ2-1; D call uncertain. Trimming cost V 3 bases and J 4 bases, with 7 bases left between them. The CDR3 has 13 amino acids. In germline, CDR1 is MNHEY, CDR2 SMNVEV (reference sequence). This CDR3 is CASSFSRYNEQFF. The CDR3 nucleotides read TGTGCCAGCAGTTTCTCGAGGTACAATGAGCAGTTCTTC.

The chain has TRBV30 and TRBJ2-7; 7 nucleotides match TRBD1. The junction had 1 base not matched to a gene; V was cut back by 2 bases and J by 0 bases. Germline V gene data show CDR1 as GTSNPN and CDR2 as SVGIG (reference sequence). The CDR3 totals 13 residues. CDR3 loop: CAWSRDSSYEQYF. The CDR3 DNA follows: TGTGCCTGGAGTCGGGACAGCTCCTACGAGCAGTACTTC.

This rearrangement joins TRBV9 to TRBJ1-4; 8 positions match TRBD1. V dropped 4 bases and J dropped 2; count of bases not matched to a gene: 7. This CDR3 has 16 amino acids. Per the germline V gene, CDR1 is SGDLS and CDR2 is YYNGEE. CDR3 nucleotide sequence: TGTGCCAGCAGCAGACAGGGGAAGATGACTAATGAAAAACTGTTTTTT. Its protein product is CASSRQGKMTNEKLFF.

The chain joins TRBV4-3 to TRBJ2-1, with TRBD1 identical over 10 bases. The germline V gene encodes CDR1 LGHNA and CDR2 YSLEER. This CDR3 has 16 amino acids. The junction had 6 bases not matched to a gene; V was cut back by 0 bases and J by 7 bases. CDR3 protein: CASSQEGWTGGNEQFF. The CDR3 DNA is TGCGCCAGCAGCCAAGAAGGCTGGACAGGGGGGAATGAGCAGTTCTTC.

The rearrangement joins TRBV4-2 to TRBJ2-7, with D tentatively TRBD2 (6 bases). Germline V gene lookup returns CDR1 LGHNA and CDR2 YNFKEQ. The CDR3 runs to 15 residues. Trimming removed 5 bases from V and 4 bases from J, with 18 bases in between. The CDR3 protein is CASSSGLSERYEQYF. In DNA form, the CDR3 reads TGTGCCAGCAGCTCGGGACTCTCGGAACGTTACGAGCAGTACTTC.

V is TRBV7-8 and J is TRBJ1-1, with 7 bases that match TRBD1. The length of the CDR3 is 16 residues. The germline V gene has CDR1 SGHVS and CDR2 FQNEAQ. V lost 4 bases to trimming and J lost 7 bases; unmatched junction nucleotides: 15. The CDR3 loop is CASSSSGTAGGGEAFF. The CDR3 DNA is TGTGCCAGCAGCTCATCCGGGACAGCCGGAGGGGGTGAAGCTTTCTTT.

This clone showed up just once. This chain links TRBV9 with TRBJ2-5; a weak D match, TRBD1 (5 bases). V lost 0 bases and J lost 5, with 14 bases in between. CDR1 is SGDLS and CDR2 is YYNGEE in the germline V gene. The CDR3 covers 15 residues. The CDR3 coding sequence is TGTGCCAGCAGCGTAGGTCAGGGCGGCGAGGAGACCCAGTACTTC. As protein: CASSVGQGGEETQYF.

The chain is built from TRBV2 and TRBJ2-7, with 9 bases that match TRBD1. Trimming cost V 8 bases and J 2 bases; bases outside gene matches: 4. Per the germline V gene, CDR1 is SNHLY and CDR2 is FYNNEI. The CDR3 loop spans 13 amino acids. The CDR3 DNA follows: TGTGCCAGCTCGACAGGGGGGACCTACGAGCAGTACTTC. This codes for CASSTGGTYEQYF.

The chain recombines TRBV7-6 with TRBJ1-3, with TRBD1 as a possible D gene (5 bases). CDR1 is SGHVS, CDR2 FNYEAQ, per germline. Trimming stripped 5 bases from V and 0 bases from J, with 23 bases between. The CDR3 has 19 residues. The CDR3 DNA sequence: TGTGCCAGCAGCCATCCCTGGGGGACTGAAAATGACTCTGGAAACACCATATATTTT. Its protein product is CASSHPWGTENDSGNTIYF.

The rearrangement uses TRBV6-1 and TRBJ1-2; tentatively, D is TRBD1 (6 bases). CDR1 and CDR2 (germline): MNHNS, SASEGT. The ends were cut back, 6 bases at V and 3 bases at J, with 8 bases in the middle. The CDR3 sequence is 12 residues long. CDR3 region: CASRQGHYGYTF. The CDR3 region has the DNA TGTGCCAGCAGACAGGGACACTATGGCTACACCTTC.

V and J are TRBV19 and TRBJ2-2, with D perhaps TRBD2 (7 bases). Germline CDR1 reads LNHDA; CDR2 reads SQIVND (reference sequence). V lost 7 bases to trimming and J lost 5 bases, with 14 bases between them. The CDR3 runs 14 residues. The CDR3 loop reads CASKGGEWTGELFF. CDR3 bases: TGTGCCAGTAAGGGGGGGGAATGGACCGGGGAGCTGTTTTTT.

The chain has TRBV5-3 and TRBJ2-7, with 7 bases fitting TRBD2. TRBV5-3 is marked as an open reading frame, function uncertain. V lost 6 bases to trimming and J lost 4 bases; unmatched junction nucleotides: 13. This CDR3 spans 15 amino acids. The CDR3 DNA reads as TGTGCCAGAAACACTTGGGGGGGACCTGATTACGAGCAGTACTTC. Its protein product is CARNTWGGPDYEQYF.

This clone was counted a single time. The chain links TRBV29-1 to TRBJ2-2; weak D call: TRBD2 (6 bases). The germline V and J ends were trimmed by 5 bases and 7 bases, with 17 bases remaining between them. Germline V CDR1 and CDR2: SQVTM, ANQGSEA. The CDR3 totals 14 residues. CDR3: CSVLWAEEGGELFF. The CDR3 DNA reads as TGCAGCGTTCTGTGGGCAGAGGAGGGCGGGGAGCTGTTTTTT.

The V call is TRBV19, the J call TRBJ1-2; D is uncertain. Between the trimmed V and J ends, which lost 3 bases and 2 bases, there was a span of 7 bases. Germline V gene lookup returns CDR1 LNHDA and CDR2 SQIVND (reference sequence). CDR3 length: 13 residues. In nucleotides, the CDR3 is TGTGCCAGTAGTATGACATTGAACTATGGCTACACCTTC. Translated: CASSMTLNYGYTF.

The CDR3 here is CASSPPGLGYTF. CDR3 nucleotides: TGTGCCAGCAGCCCTCCAGGGCTCGGCTACACCTTC. The V gene is TRBV6-5, the J gene TRBJ1-2, with a possible D match to TRBD1 (5 bases). V lost 6 bases to trimming and J lost 8 bases, with 13 bases between them. Germline CDR1 reads MNHEY; CDR2 reads SVGAGI. This CDR3 is built from 12 residues.

This clone was found once. The rearrangement links TRBV9 to TRBJ1-5; 9 nucleotides agree with TRBD1. Unmatched junction bases numbered 2, after V lost 3 bases and J lost 1 base. There are 15 residues in the CDR3. The germline gives CDR1 SGDLS, CDR2 YYNGEE. As DNA, the CDR3 is TGTGCCAGCAGCGCGGGACAGGGCAGCAATCAGCCCCAGCATTTT. It encodes CASSAGQGSNQPQHF. The entire variable domain, with the rest obtained from reference TRBV9 and TRBJ1-5, is as follows: DSGVTQTPKHLITATGQRVTLRCSPRSGDLSVYWYQQSLDQGLQFLIQYYNGEERAKGNILERFSAQQFPDLHSELNLSSLELGDSALYFCASSAGQGSNQPQHFGDGTRLSIL.

The CDR3 DNA reads TGTGCCAGCAGCTGGACTAGCGGGGGGGAGACCCAGTACTTC. Encoded protein: CASSWTSGGETQYF. The V call is TRBV27, the J call TRBJ2-5; 14 bases align to TRBD2. The ends lost 6 bases at V and 5 bases at J; junction bases unmatched: 2. The CDR3 covers 14 residues. Germline CDR1 reads MNHEY; CDR2 reads SMNVEV (reference sequence).